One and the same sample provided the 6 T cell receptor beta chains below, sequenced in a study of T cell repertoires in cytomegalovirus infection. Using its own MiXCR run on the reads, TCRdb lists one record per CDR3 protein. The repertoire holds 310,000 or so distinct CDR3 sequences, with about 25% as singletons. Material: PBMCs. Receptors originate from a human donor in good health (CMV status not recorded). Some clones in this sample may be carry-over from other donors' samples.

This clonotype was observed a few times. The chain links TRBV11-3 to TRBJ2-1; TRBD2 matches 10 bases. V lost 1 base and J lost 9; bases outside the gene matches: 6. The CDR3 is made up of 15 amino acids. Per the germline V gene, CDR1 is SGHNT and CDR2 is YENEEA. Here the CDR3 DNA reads TGTGCCAGCAGCTTAGGCGGACTAGCGGACGGTGAGCAGTTCTTC. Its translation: CASSLGGLADGEQFF. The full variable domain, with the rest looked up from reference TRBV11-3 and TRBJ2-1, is EAGVVQSPRYKIIEKKQPVAFWCNPISGHNTLYWYLQNLGQGPELLIRYENEEAVDDSQLPKDRFSAERLKGVDSTLKIQPAELGDSAVYLCASSLGGLADGEQFFGPGTRLTVL.

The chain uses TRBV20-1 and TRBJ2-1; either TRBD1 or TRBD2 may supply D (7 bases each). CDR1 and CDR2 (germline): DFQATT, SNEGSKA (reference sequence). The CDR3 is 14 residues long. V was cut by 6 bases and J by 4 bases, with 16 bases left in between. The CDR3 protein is CSAEAGQIYNEQFF. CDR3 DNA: TGCAGTGCGGAAGCGGGACAGATTTACAATGAGCAGTTCTTC.

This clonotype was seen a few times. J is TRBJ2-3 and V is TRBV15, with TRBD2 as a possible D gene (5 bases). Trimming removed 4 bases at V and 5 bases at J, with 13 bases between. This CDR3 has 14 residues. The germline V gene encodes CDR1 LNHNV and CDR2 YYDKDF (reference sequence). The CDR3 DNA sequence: TGTGCCACCAGCATGCAACGGAGGCGAGATACGCAGTATTTT. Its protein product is CATSMQRRRDTQYF.

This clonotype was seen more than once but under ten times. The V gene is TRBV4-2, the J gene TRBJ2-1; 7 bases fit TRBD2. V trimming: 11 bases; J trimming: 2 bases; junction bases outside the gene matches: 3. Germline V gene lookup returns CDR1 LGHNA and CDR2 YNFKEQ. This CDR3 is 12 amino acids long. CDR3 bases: TGTGCCCGGGGAGGGGCCTACAATGAGCAGTTCTTC. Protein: CARGGAYNEQFF.

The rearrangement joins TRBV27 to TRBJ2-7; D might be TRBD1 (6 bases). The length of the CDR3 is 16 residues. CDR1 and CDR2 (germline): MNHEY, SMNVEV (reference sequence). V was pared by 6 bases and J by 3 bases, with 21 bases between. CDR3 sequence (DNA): TGTGCCAGCAGATTTGGGGCAGGGGCGCATAGCTACGAGCAGTACTTC. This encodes CASRFGAGAHSYEQYF.

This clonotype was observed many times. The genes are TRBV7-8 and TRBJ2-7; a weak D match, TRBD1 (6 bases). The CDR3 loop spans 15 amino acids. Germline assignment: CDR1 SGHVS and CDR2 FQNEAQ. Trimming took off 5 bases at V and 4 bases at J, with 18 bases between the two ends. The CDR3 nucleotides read TGTGCCAGCAGCCCCGCGGAGGTGAGGGGGTACGAGCAGTACTTC. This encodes CASSPAEVRGYEQYF.